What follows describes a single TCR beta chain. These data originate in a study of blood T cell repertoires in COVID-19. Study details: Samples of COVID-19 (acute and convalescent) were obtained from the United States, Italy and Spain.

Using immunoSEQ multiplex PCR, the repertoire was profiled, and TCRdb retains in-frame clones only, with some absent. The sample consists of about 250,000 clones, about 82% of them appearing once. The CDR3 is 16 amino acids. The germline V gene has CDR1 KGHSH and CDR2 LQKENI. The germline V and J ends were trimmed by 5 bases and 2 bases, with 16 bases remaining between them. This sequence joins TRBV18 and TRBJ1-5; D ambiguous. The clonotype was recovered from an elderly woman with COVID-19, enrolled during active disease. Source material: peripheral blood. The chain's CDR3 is CASSERLEGGNQPQHF. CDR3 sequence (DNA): TGTGCCAGCTCAGAACGATTAGAGGGTGGCAATCAGCCCCAGCATTTT.